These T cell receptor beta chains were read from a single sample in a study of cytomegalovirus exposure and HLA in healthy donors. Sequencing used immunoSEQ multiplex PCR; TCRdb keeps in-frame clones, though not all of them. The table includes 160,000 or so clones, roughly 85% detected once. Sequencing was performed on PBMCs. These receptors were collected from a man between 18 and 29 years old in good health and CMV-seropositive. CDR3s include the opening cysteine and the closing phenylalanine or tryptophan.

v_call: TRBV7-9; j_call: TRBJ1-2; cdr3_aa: CASSLGARTSGYGYTF
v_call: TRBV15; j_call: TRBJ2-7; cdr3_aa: CATGGRVSGKSSYEQYF
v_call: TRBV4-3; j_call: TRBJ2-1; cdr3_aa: CASSQGTSGYNEQFF
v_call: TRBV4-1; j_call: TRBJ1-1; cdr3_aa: CASSQVHVNRPNPNTEAFF
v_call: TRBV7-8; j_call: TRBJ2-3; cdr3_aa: CASSLAGGRGSTDTQYF
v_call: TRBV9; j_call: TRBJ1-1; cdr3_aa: CASSVAGSEGAFF
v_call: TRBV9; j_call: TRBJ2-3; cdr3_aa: CASNAVGGREDTQYF
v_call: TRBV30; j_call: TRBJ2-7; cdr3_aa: CAWSIALYEQYF
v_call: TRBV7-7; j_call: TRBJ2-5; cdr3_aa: CASRSIDSAQETQYF
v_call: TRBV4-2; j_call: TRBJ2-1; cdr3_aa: CASSQEFGDYNEQFF
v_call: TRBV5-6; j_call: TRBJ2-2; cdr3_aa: CASSLWRDGNTGELFF
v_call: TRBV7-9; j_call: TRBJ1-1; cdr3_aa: CASSLGTGGASSSTEAFF
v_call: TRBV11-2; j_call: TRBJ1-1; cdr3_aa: CASSFGGSDTEAFF
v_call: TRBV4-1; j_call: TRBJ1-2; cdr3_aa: CASSPPTGKGYGYTF
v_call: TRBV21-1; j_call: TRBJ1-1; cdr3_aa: CASSNSRVEAFF
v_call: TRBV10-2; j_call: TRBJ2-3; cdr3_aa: CASSQADTQYF
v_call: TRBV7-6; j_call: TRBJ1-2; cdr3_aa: CASSLSNRSGYTF
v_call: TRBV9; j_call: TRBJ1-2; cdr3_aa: CASSPSGDSDYGYTF
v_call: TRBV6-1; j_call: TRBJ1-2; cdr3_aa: CASSEAVRTGGYGYTF
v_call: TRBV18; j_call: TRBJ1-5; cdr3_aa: CASSPGTGVLNQPQHF
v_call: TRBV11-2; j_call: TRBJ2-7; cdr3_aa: CASSFLWTPGEQYF
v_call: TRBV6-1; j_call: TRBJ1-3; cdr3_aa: CASTPSPTYGNTIYF
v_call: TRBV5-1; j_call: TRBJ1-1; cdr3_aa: CASSSLAAMNTEAFF
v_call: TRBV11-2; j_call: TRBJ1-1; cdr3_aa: CASSLGRVNTEAFF
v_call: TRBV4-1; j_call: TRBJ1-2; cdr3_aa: CASSPLGRMSYGYTF
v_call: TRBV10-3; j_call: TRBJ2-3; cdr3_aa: CAISEDSKRLDAQYF
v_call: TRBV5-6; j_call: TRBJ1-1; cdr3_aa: CASSLGTGNTEAFF
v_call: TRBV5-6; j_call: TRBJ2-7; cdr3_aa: CASSWGQFYEQYF
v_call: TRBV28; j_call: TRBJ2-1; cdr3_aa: CASRPTGGYEQFF
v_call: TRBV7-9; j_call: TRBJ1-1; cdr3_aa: CASSSAGDLEAFF
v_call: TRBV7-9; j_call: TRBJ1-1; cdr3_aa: CASSFKTANTEAFF
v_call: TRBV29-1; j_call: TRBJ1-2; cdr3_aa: CSVDTQGAGYGYTF
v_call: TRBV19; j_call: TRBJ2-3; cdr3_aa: CASDTGTGGSDTQYF
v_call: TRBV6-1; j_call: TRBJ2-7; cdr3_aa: CASSERGGTGGRVDEQYF
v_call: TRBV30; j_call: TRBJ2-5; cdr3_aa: CAWSRTGTGNQETQYF
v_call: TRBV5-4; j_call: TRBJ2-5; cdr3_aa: CASSSGLVGPAGETQYF
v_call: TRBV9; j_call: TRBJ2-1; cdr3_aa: CASGPSGKSDEQFF
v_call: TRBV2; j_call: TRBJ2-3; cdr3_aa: CASSGLVEGDTQYF
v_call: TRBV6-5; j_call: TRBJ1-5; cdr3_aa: CASSYSRGNQPQHF
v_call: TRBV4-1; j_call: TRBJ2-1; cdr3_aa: CASSQDRSSYNEQFF
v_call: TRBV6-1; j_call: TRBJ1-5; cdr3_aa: CASRGEGQPQHF
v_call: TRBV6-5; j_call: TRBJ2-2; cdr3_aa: CASSPISGSGGELFF
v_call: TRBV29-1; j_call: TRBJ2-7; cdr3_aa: CSVRRSGSRYEQYF
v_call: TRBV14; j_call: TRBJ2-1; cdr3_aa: CASSNLLGVPPNEQFF
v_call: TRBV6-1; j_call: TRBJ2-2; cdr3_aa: CASSEISGVGELFF
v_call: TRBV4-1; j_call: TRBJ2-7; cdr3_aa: CASSQVGGSGDEQYF
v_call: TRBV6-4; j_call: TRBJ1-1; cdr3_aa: CATRADGRVDTEAFF
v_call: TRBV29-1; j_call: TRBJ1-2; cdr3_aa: CSVSGGIYGYTF
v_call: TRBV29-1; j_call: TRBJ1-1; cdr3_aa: CSVIRVTGAEAFF
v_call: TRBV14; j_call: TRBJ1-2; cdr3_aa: CASSQGQGYGYTF
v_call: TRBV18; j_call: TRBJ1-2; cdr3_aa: CASSSSEIGTGECYTF
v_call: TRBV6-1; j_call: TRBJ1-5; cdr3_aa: CASSETGGGNQPQHF
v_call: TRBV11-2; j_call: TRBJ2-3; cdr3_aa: CASSYNRGTDTQYF
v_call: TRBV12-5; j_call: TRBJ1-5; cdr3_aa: CASAPISFSNQPQHF
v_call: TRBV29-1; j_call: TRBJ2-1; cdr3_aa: CSVEGSSYNEQFF
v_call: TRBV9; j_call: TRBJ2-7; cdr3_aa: CASSVSGNPLEQYF
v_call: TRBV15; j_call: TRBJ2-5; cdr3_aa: CATSRAVAGVLETQYF
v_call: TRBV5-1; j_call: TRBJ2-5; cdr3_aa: CASSLGQIQETQYF
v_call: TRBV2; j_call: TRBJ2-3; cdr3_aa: CASSGGLPADTQYF
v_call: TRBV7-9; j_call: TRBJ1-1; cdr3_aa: CASSSYEDRVVGAFF